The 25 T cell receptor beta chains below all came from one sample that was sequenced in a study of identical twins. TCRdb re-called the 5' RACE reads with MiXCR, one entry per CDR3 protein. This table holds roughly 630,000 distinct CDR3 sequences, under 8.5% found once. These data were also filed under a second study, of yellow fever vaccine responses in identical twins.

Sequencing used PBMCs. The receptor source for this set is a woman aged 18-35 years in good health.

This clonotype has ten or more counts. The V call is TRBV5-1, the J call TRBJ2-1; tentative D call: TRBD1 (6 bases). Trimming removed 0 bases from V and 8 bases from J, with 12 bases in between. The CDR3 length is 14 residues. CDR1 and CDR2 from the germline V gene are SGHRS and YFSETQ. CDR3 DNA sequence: TGCGCCAGCAGCTTGGCCCAGGGGTGGGATGAGCAGTTCTTC. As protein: CASSLAQGWDEQFF.

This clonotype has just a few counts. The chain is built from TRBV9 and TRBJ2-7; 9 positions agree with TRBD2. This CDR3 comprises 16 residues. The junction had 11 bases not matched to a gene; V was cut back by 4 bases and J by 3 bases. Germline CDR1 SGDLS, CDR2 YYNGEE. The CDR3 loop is CASSPRAIAGDYEQYF. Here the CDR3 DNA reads TGTGCCAGCAGCCCCAGGGCGATAGCGGGAGACTACGAGCAGTACTTC.

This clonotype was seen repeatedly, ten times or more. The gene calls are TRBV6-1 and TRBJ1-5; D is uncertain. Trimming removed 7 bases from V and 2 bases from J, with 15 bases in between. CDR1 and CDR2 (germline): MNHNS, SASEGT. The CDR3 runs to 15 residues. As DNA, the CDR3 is TGTGCCAGCATCCACGGTTGGGGTTGCAATCAGCCCCAGCATTTT. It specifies CASIHGWGCNQPQHF.

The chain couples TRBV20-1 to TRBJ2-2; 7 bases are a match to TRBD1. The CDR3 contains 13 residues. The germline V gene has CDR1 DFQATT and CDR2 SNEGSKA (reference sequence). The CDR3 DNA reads TGCAGCTCAAGCAACAGGGGCACCGGGGAGCTGTTTTTT. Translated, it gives CSSSNRGTGELFF.

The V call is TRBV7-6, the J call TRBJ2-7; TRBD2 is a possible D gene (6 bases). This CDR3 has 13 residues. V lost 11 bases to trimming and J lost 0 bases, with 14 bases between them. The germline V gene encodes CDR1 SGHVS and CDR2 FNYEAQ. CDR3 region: CAGCSGLSYEQYF. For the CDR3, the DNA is TGTGCCGGGTGCAGCGGGCTCTCCTACGAGCAGTACTTC.

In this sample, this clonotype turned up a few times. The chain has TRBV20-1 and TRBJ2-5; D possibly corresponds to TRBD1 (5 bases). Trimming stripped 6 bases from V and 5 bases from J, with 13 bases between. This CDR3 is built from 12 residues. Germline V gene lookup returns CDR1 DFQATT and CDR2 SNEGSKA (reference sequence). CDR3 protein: CSALRVGETQYF. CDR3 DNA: TGCAGTGCACTCAGGGTTGGGGAGACCCAGTACTTC.

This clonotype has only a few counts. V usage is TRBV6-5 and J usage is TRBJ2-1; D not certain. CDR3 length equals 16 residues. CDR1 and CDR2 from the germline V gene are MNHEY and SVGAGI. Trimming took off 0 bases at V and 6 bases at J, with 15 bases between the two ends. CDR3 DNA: TGTGCCAGCAGTTACTCGGAGTTTCAATGGAGCAATGAGCAGTTCTTC. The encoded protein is CASSYSEFQWSNEQFF.

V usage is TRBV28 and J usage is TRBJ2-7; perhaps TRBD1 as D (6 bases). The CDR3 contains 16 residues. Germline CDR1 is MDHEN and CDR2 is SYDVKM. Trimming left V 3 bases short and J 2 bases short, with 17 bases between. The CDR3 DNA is TGTGCCAGCAGTTTTGGACAACCGGGACAACCCTACGAGCAGTACTTC. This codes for CASSFGQPGQPYEQYF.

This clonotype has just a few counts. CDR3 in DNA: TGTGCCAGCAGCTTGGACGTATTCCAAGAGACCCAGTACTTC. This codes for CASSLDVFQETQYF. The rearrangement links TRBV5-6 to TRBJ2-5; D call uncertain. With 0 bases removed from V and 1 base from J, the gap between germline ends came to 7 bases. Germline-derived CDR1 and CDR2 are SGHDT and YYEEEE. The CDR3 runs 14 residues.

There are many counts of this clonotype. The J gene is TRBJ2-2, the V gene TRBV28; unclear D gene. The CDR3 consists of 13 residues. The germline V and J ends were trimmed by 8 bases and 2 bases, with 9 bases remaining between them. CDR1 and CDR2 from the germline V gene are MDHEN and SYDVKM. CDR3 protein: CASGLRNTGELFF. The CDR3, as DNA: TGTGCCAGCGGCCTACGAAACACCGGGGAGCTGTTTTTT.

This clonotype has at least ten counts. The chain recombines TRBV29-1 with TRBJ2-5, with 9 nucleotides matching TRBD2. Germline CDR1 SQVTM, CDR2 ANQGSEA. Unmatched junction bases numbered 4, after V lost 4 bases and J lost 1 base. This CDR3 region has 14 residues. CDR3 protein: CSVGPSGVQETQYF. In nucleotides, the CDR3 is TGCAGCGTTGGCCCTAGCGGGGTCCAAGAGACCCAGTACTTC.

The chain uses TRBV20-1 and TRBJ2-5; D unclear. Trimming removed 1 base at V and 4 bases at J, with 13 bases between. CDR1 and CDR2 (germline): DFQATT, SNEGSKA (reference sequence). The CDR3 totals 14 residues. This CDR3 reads CSARVGDLRETQYF. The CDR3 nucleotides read TGCAGTGCTAGAGTTGGCGATTTGCGAGAGACCCAGTACTTC.

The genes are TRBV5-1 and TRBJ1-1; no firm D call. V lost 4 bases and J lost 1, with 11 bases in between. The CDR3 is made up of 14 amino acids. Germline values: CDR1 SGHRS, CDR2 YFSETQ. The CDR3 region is CASSPRPANTEAFF. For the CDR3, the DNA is TGCGCCAGCAGCCCGAGGCCCGCGAACACTGAAGCTTTCTTT. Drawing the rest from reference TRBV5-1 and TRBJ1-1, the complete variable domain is KAGVTQTPRYLIKTRGQQVTLSCSPISGHRSVSWYQQTPGQGLQFLFEYFSETQRNKGNFPGRFSGRQFSNSRSEMNVSTLELGDSALYLCASSPRPANTEAFFGQGTRLTVV.

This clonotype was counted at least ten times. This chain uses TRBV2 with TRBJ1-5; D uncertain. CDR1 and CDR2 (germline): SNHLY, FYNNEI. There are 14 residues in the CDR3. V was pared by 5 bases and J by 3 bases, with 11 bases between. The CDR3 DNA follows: TGTGCCAGCAGTCCTCGACAAGTCAATCAGCCCCAGCATTTT. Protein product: CASSPRQVNQPQHF.

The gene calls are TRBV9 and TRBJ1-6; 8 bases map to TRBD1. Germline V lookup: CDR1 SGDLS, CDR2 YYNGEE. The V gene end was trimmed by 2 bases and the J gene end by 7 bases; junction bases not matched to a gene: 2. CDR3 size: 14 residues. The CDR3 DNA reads TGTGCCAGCAGCGTCAGGACAGGGAATTCACCCCTCCACTTT. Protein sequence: CASSVRTGNSPLHF.

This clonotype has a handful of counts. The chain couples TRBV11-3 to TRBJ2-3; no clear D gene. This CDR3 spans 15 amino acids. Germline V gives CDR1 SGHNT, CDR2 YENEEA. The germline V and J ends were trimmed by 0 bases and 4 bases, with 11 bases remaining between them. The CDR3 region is CASSLDRGISDTQYF. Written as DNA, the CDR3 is TGTGCCAGCAGCTTAGATCGTGGGATCTCAGATACGCAGTATTTT. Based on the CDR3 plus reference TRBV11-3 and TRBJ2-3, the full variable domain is EAGVVQSPRYKIIEKKQPVAFWCNPISGHNTLYWYLQNLGQGPELLIRYENEEAVDDSQLPKDRFSAERLKGVDSTLKIQPAELGDSAVYLCASSLDRGISDTQYFGPGTRLTVL.

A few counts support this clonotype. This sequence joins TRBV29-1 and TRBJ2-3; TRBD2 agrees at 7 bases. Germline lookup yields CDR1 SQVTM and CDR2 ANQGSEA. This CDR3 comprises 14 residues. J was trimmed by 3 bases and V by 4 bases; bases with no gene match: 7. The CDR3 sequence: CSVVAGDWTDTQYF. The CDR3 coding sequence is TGCAGCGTTGTTGCGGGAGATTGGACAGATACGCAGTATTTT.

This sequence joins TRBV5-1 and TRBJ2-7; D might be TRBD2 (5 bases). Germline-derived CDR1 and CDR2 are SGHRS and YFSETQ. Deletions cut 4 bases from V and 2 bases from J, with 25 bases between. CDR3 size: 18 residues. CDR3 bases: TGCGCCAGCAGCCCAGCCCCCCCAGGACGGAGGAACACCTACGAGCAGTACTTC. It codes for CASSPAPPGRRNTYEQYF.

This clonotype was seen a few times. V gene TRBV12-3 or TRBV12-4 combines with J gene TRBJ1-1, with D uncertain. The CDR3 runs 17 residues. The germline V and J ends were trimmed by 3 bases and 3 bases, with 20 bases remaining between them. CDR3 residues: CASSFSVWPSGDTEAFF. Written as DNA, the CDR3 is TGTGCCAGCAGTTTTTCTGTTTGGCCCAGCGGGGACACTGAAGCTTTCTTT.

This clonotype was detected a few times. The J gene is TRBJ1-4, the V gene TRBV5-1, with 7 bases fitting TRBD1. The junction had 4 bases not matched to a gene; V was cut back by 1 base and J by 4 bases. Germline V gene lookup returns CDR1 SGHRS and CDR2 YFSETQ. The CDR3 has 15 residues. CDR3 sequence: CASSLSQGSNEKLFF. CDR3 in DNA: TGCGCCAGCAGCTTGTCACAGGGGAGTAATGAAAAACTGTTTTTT.

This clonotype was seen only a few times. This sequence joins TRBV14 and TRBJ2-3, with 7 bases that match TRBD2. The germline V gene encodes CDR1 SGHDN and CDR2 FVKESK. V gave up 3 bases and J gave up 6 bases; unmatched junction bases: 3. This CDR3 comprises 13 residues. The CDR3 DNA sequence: TGTGCCAGCAGCCACACACTAGCGGATACGCAGTATTTT. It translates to CASSHTLADTQYF. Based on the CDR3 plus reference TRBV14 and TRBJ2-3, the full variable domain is EAGVTQFPSHSVIEKGQTVTLRCDPISGHDNLYWYRRVMGKEIKFLLHFVKESKQDESGMPNNRFLAERTGGTYSTLKVQPAELEDSGVYFCASSHTLADTQYFGPGTRLTVL.

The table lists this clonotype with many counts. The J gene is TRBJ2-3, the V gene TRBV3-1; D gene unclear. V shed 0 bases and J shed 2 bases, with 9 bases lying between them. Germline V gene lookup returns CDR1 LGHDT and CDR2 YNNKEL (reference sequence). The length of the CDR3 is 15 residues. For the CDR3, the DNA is TGTGCCAGCAGCCAAGATCGGGTTTCCACAGATACGCAGTATTTT. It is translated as CASSQDRVSTDTQYF.

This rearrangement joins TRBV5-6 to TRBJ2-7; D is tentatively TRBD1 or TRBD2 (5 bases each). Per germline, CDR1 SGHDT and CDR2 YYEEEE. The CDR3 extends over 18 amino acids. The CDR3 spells CASSLAGATTSLAYEQYV. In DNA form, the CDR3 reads TGTGCCAGCAGTTTGGCCGGGGCCACCACCAGTCTTGCCTACGAGCAGTACGTC.

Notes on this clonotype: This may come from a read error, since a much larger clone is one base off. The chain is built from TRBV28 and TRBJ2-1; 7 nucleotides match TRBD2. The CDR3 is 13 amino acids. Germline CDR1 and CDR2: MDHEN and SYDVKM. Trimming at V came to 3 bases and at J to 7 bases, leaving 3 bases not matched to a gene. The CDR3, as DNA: TGTGCCAGCAGTTTCGGGGGGTTGAATGAGCAGTTCTTC. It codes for CASSFGGLNEQFF.

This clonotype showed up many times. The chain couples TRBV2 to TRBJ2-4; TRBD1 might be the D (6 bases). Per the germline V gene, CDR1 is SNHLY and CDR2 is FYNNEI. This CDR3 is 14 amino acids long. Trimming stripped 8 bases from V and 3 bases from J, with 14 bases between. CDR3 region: CASSALDSKNIQYF. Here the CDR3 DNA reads TGTGCCAGCTCCGCCTTGGACAGCAAAAACATTCAGTACTTC.